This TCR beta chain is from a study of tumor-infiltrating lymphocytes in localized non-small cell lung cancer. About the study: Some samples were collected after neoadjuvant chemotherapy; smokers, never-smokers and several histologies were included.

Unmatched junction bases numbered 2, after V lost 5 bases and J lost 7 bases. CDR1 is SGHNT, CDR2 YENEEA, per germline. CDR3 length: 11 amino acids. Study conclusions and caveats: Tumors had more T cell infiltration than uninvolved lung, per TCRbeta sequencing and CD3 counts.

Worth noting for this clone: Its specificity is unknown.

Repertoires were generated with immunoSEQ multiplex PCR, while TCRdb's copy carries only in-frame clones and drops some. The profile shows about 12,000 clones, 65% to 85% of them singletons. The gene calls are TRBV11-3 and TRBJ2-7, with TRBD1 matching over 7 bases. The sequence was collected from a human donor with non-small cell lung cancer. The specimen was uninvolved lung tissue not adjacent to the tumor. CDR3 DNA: TGTGCCAGCAGCAAACAGGGGGAGCAGTACTTC. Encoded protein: CASSKQGEQYF.